The 9 T cell receptor beta chains in this list originate from one sample, sequenced in a study of shared clonotypes between healthy human individuals. Assay: immunoSEQ multiplex PCR; the TCRdb copy retains only in-frame clones and omits some. The repertoire holds over a million clones, roughly 97% seen once, with roughly 1.1% in the top ten. Sequenced input: naive CD4+ T cells sorted from blood. Subset indicated: CD45RA+ positively selected. Receptor source: a young man in good health.

J is TRBJ2-5 and V is TRBV6-5; 7 nucleotides align to TRBD2. J lost 2 bases, V lost 2 bases, and 5 bases had no gene match. The CDR3 runs to 15 residues. The germline V gene encodes CDR1 MNHEY and CDR2 SVGAGI. This CDR3 reads CASSYATGLQETQYF. Written as DNA, the CDR3 is TGTGCCAGCAGTTACGCCACGGGACTACAAGAGACCCAGTACTTC.

The J gene is TRBJ2-5, the V gene TRBV14; D is unclear. This CDR3 is 13 amino acids long. Trimming stripped 2 bases from V and 1 base from J, with 5 bases between. Germline loops: CDR1 SGHDN, CDR2 FVKESK. The CDR3 sequence is CASSQSPQETQYF. As DNA, the CDR3 is TGTGCCAGCAGCCAATCCCCCCAAGAGACCCAGTACTTC.

This chain's CDR3 is CASSPNSGTEAFF. CDR3 sequence (DNA): TGTGCCAGCTCACCAAACTCTGGGACTGAAGCTTTCTTT. The V gene is TRBV18, the J gene TRBJ1-1, with D unresolved. The CDR3 is 13 amino acids. V lost 2 bases to trimming and J lost 5 bases, with 9 bases between them. CDR1 is KGHSH, CDR2 LQKENI, per germline.

The V and J genes are TRBV4-3 and TRBJ2-7; 12 nucleotides match TRBD2. The CDR3 is made up of 16 amino acids. Germline trimming cut 5 bases from V and 2 bases from J; bases unmatched to any gene: 7. Germline V lookup: CDR1 LGHNA, CDR2 YSLEER. The CDR3 nucleotides are TGCGCCAGCAGCAGAGCTCTAGCGGGAGGGCCCTACGAGCAGTACTTC. It specifies CASSRALAGGPYEQYF.

The chain recombines TRBV23-1 with TRBJ1-1; 9 bases line up with TRBD1. TRBV23-1 qualifies as an ORF whose function is uncertain. Trimming at V came to 0 bases and at J to 5 bases, leaving 13 bases not matched to a gene. The CDR3 loop spans 18 amino acids. The CDR3: CASSQSPDTYRGQTEAFF. CDR3 coding DNA: TGCGCCAGCAGTCAATCTCCGGATACTTACAGGGGGCAAACTGAAGCTTTCTTT.

The J gene is TRBJ2-1, the V gene TRBV28, with D perhaps being TRBD1 or TRBD2 (6 bases each). The germline V gene encodes CDR1 MDHEN and CDR2 SYDVKM. V gave up 7 bases and J gave up 7 bases, with 20 bases separating them. The CDR3 extends over 15 amino acids. The CDR3, as DNA: TGTGCCAGCAAACCAGGGGACTCCCGAGGGAATGAGCAGTTCTTC. This sequence encodes CASKPGDSRGNEQFF.

V is TRBV11-2 and J is TRBJ2-1; 8 nucleotides align to TRBD1. This CDR3 contains 14 residues. Looked up from germline, CDR1 is SGHAT and CDR2 is FQNNGV. With V trimmed by 0 bases and J by 13 bases, 8 bases remained unmatched. This CDR3 is CASSLDLVDREQFF. The DNA of the CDR3 is TGTGCCAGCAGCTTAGATCTAGTGGACAGGGAACAGTTCTTC.

The chain has TRBV4-2 and TRBJ2-7; maybe TRBD2 (6 bases). Per germline, CDR1 LGHNA and CDR2 YNFKEQ. The ends were cut back, 3 bases at V and 7 bases at J, with 10 bases in the middle. This CDR3 has 12 residues. CDR3 nucleotide sequence: TGTGCCAGCAGCCAGCGGGACTTTGAGCAGTACTTC. The encoded protein is CASSQRDFEQYF.

The rearrangement joins TRBV9 to TRBJ2-7; 10 bases line up with TRBD1. Germline assignment: CDR1 SGDLS and CDR2 YYNGEE. The CDR3 covers 13 residues. V lost 3 bases and J lost 4; bases outside the gene matches: 1. CDR3 sequence: CASSADRGYEQYF. CDR3 nucleotide sequence: TGTGCCAGCAGCGCGGACAGGGGGTACGAGCAGTACTTC. Drawing the rest from reference TRBV9 and TRBJ2-7, the complete variable domain is DSGVTQTPKHLITATGQRVTLRCSPRSGDLSVYWYQQSLDQGLQFLIQYYNGEERAKGNILERFSAQQFPDLHSELNLSSLELGDSALYFCASSADRGYEQYFGPGTRLTVT.